This TCR beta chain was retrieved from a study of shared clonotypes between healthy human individuals. Across the study: Per donor, CD8 memory used one plate, CD8 naive used two, CD4 memory used three and CD4 naive used three.

Clones were read by immunoSEQ multiplex PCR, and TCRdb kept only the in-frame ones, dropping some. In the table there are roughly 2 million clones, almost 96% of which are singletons. As concerns this clone: The same CDR3 arises from other DNA sequences in this sample as well.

The sequence derives from a man aged 18 to 30 in good health. Source material: naive CD4+ T cells sorted from blood. Subset given: CD45RA+ positively selected.

CDR3 protein: CASSVDGGNQPQHF. Written as DNA, the CDR3 is TGTGCCAGCAGCGTAGATGGTGGCAATCAGCCCCAGCATTTT. J is TRBJ1-5 and V is TRBV9; no clear D. V lost 0 bases, J lost 2 bases, and 6 bases lay in between. This CDR3 region has 14 residues. Germline CDR1 and CDR2: SGDLS and YYNGEE.